The entry that follows covers one T cell receptor beta chain sequence. Its antigen remains unidentified. The CDR3 sequence is 16 residues long. CDR1 LGHDT and CDR2 YNNKEL come from the germline V gene (reference sequence). Incorporated into the TCR beta cDNA libraries were unique molecular identifiers, which served to reduce PCR and sequencing biases. Yield was roughly 0.5 million cDNA molecules from 1 to 10 million T cells. Each CDR3 protein is one row after TCRdb ran MiXCR on the PCR reads. The sample lists hundreds of thousands of distinct CDR3 sequences, around 64% occurring once. The sample comes from a study of post-analysis software for immune sequencing data. Study as a whole: Progressive-relapsing, secondary progressive and relapsing-remitting multiple sclerosis were among the disease courses included. Broader study findings: Patients with multiple sclerosis recorded significantly lower normalized Chao1 diversity than controls, the study found. Strong same-batch co-clustering of samples appeared with F measure clustering. There were five TRBV segments more frequent in patients than controls, and TRBV5-6, TRBV5-1 and TRBV20-1 were among them.

The rearrangement uses TRBV3-1 and TRBJ2-7; D is perhaps TRBD2 (6 bases). The J call is in doubt because the DNA end fits TRBJ2-5 better. This clonotype originated in a girl aged 2 to 10 with multiple sclerosis. The specimen was blood. The CDR3 DNA follows: TGTGCCAGCAGCCAAGGGGTCCCTAGCGAGGGGGAGACCCAGTACTTC. Translating gives CASSQGVPSEGETQYF.